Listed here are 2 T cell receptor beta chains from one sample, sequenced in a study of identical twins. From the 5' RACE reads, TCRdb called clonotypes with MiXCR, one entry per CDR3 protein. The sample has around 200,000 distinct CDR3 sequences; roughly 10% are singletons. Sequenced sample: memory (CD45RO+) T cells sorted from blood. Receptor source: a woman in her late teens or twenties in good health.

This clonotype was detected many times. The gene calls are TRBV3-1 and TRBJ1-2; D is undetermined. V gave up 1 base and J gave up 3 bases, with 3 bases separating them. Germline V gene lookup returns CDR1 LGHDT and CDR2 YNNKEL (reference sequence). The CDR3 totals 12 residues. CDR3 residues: CASSQGDYGYTF. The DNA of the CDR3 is TGTGCCAGCAGCCAAGGTGACTATGGCTACACCTTC.

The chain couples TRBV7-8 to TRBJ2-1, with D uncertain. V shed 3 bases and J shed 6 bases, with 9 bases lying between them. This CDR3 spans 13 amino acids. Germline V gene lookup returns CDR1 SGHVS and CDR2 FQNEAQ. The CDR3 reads CASSLLRINEQFF. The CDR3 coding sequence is TGTGCCAGCAGCTTGCTCCGGATCAATGAGCAGTTCTTC.